The entry that follows covers one T cell receptor (beta chain) sequence. Its cognate antigen is unknown. The sample originates from a study of CD8+CD57+ T cells in acquired aplastic anemia. For the study at large: Quantities of DNA derived from sorted CD4+ and CD8+ cells averaged approximately 3 ug. Findings and limits, study-wide: No significant difference in CD8+ Simpson's diversity was found between patients and controls. Under 35 was the count of CD8+ CDR3 sequences that patients shared with controls.

The ends lost 4 bases at V and 4 bases at J; junction bases unmatched: 11. CDR3 length equals 16 residues. Germline CDR1 and CDR2: SGHNT and YYREEE (reference sequence). Profiling of TCR beta VDJ combinations and CDR3 sequences used genomic DNA as template. TCRdb ran MiXCR on the reads and lists one entry per CDR3 protein. This sample carries about 270,000 distinct CDR3 sequences, approximately 55% of them seen once, and the ten largest clones take 7% to 9%. Source material: sorted CD4+, CD8+, or CD8+CD57+ T cells (not recorded which) from PBMCs. This clonotype was sampled from a human donor with severe aplastic anemia or a healthy control (not recorded which). The chain joins TRBV5-4 to TRBJ2-1, with 7 nucleotides matching TRBD1. CDR3 bases: TGTGCCAGCAGCGCAACCGGGACAGAAAATTACAATGAGCAGTTCTTC. This gives the protein CASSATGTENYNEQFF.